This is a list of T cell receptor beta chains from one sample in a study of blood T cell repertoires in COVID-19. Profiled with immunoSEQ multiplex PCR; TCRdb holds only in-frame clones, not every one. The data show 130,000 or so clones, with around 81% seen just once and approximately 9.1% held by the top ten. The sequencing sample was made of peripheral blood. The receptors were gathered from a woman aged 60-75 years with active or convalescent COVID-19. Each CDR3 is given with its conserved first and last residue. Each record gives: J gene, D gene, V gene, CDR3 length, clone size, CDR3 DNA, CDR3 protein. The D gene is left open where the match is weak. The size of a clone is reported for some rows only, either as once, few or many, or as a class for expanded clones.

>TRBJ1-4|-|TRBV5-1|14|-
TGCGCCAGCAGCTTGACTACAACTAATGAAAAACTGTTTTTT
CASSLTTTNEKLFF
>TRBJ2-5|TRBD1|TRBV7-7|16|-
TGTGCTAGCAGCTTAGAATACGGGACAGGGCTCGAGACCCAGTACTTC
CASSLEYGTGLETQYF
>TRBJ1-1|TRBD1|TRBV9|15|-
TGTGCCAGCAGCTATGGCCAGGGGGCGGAGACTGAAGCTTTCTTT
CASSYGQGAETEAFF
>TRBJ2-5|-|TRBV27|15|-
TGTGCCAGCAGCCAATCAGGGGTAACGCAAGAGACCCAGTACTTC
CASSQSGVTQETQYF
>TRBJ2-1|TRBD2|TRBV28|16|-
TGTGCCAGCAGTTTACAGGCGGGAGAGGGGCCCCGGGAGCAGTTCTTC
CASSLQAGEGPREQFF
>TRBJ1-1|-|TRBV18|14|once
TGTGCCAGCTCATCCCTCCGGGGGGGGACTGAAGCTTTCTTT
CASSSLRGGTEAFF
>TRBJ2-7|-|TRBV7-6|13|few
TGTGCCAGCAGTCCGCTAAAGGCGGGCGAGCAGTACTTC
CASSPLKAGEQYF
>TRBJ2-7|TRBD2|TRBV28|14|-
TGTGCCAGCAGTCTCCTAGCGGGAGCGGGCGAGCAGTACTTC
CASSLLAGAGEQYF
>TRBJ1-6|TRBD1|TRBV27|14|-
TGTGCCAGCAGTCTGGGACAGTATAATTCACCCCTCCACTTT
CASSLGQYNSPLHF
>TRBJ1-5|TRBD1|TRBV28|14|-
TGTGCCAGCAGTCCGGACAGGAGAAATCAGCCCCAGCATTTT
CASSPDRRNQPQHF
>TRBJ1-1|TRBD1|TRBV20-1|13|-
TGCAGTGCTAGTAGGGGGCTGGACACTGAAGCTTTCTTT
CSASRGLDTEAFF
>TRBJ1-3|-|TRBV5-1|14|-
TGCGCCAGCAGCCCTGGACAGTCTGGAAACACCATATATTTT
CASSPGQSGNTIYF
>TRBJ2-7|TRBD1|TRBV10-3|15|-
TGTGCCATCAGTGGGGGGACAGGGGGATCTGCCGAGCAGTACTTC
CAISGGTGGSAEQYF
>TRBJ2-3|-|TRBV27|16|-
TGTGCCAGCACCAGTCGCGGGATTAAGGCCTCAGATACGCAGTATTTT
CASTSRGIKASDTQYF
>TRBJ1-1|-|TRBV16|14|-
TGTGCCAGCAGCCCACAGCTCAGGGGCACTGAAGCTTTCTTT
CASSPQLRGTEAFF
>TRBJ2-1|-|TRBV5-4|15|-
TGTGCCAGCAGCTTCGGCGGGCGTGATTCCAATGAGCAGTTCTTC
CASSFGGRDSNEQFF
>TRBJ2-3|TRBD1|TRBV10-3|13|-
TGTGCCATCAGTGTTGACAGGGCAGATACGCAGTATTTT
CAISVDRADTQYF
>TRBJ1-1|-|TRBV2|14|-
TGTGCCAGCAGTGAAGCGGTCACACTAAAGGAAGCTTTCTTT
CASSEAVTLKEAFF
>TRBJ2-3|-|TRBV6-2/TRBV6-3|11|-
TGTGCCAGCAGTCAGACAGATACGCAGTATTTT
CASSQTDTQYF
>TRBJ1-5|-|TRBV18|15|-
TGTGCCAGCTCTCCGGGGGGGGACGGTAATCAGCCCCAGCATTTT
CASSPGGDGNQPQHF
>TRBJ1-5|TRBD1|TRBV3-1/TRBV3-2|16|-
TGTGCCAGCAGCCAAGGGGGACAGCCTTACAATCAGCCCCAGCATTTT
CASSQGGQPYNQPQHF
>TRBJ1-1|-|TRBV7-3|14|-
TGTGCCAGCAGCGTATCACAGGGGAACACTGAAGCTTTCTTT
CASSVSQGNTEAFF
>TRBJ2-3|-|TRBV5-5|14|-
TGTGCCAGCAGCCCCGAGACTAGTGCAGATACGCAGTATTTT
CASSPETSADTQYF
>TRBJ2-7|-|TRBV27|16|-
TGTGCCAGCAGTTTACTGGGGGCACGGAACTCCTACGAGCAGTACTTC
CASSLLGARNSYEQYF
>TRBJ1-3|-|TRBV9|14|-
TGTGCCAGCAGCGGCGTGAGCTCTGGAAACACCATATATTTT
CASSGVSSGNTIYF
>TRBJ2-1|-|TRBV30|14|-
TGTGCCTGGACGGCTAGCGTCCCCTACAATGAGCAGTTCTTC
CAWTASVPYNEQFF
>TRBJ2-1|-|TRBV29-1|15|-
TGCAGCGTCGTACCCCAGGGAAGCTCCTACAATGAGCAGTTCTTC
CSVVPQGSSYNEQFF
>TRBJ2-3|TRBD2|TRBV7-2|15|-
TGTGCCAGCAGGGCTAGCGGGAGGGCCACAGATACGCAGTATTTT
CASRASGRATDTQYF
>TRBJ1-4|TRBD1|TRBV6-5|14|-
TGTGCCAGCAGAGACACAGGGGGGAACGAAAAACTGTTTTTT
CASRDTGGNEKLFF
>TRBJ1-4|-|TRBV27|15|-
TGTGCCAGCAGTGATGGACAGACAGCTAATGAAAAACTGTTTTTT
CASSDGQTANEKLFF
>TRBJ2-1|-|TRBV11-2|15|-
TGTGCCAGCAGCCCTCAGGGGGGCTCCTACAATGAGCAGTTCTTC
CASSPQGGSYNEQFF
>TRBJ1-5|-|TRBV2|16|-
TGTGCCAGCAGTGAAGAGGCAGGTGGAAGCAATCAGCCCCAGCATTTT
CASSEEAGGSNQPQHF
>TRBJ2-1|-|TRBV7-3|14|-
TGTGCCAGCAGCCTTTCGAGCTCCTACAATGAGCAGTTCTTC
CASSLSSSYNEQFF
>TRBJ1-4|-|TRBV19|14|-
TGTGCCAGTAGCCCCGACAGCAGTCTGGGGAAACTGTTTTTT
CASSPDSSLGKLFF
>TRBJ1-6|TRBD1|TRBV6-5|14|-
TGTGCCAGCAGCACTGGACAGGGGGCCTCACCCCTCCACTTT
CASSTGQGASPLHF
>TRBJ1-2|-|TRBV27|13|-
TGTGCCAGCAGTCCCTCCGGGGTGGGCGGCTACACCTTC
CASSPSGVGGYTF
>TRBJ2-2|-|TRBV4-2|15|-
TGTGCCAGCAGCCAAGATTCTCTTAACACCGGGGAGCTGTTTTTT
CASSQDSLNTGELFF
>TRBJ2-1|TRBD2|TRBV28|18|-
TGTGCCAGCAGTTCAGGACTAGCGGGGGGCCCAAAATACAATGAGCAGTTCTTC
CASSSGLAGGPKYNEQFF
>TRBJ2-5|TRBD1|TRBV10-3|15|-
TGTGCCATCGGACTGGCGCAGGGGGAAGGAGAGACCCAGTACTTC
CAIGLAQGEGETQYF
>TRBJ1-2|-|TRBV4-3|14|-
TGCGCCAGCAGCCAAGAGGGCTCTAACTATGGCTACACCTTC
CASSQEGSNYGYTF
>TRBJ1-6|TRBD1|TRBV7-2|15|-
TGTGCCAGCAGCCGGACAGGGGGCTTTAATTCACCCCTCCACTTT
CASSRTGGFNSPLHF